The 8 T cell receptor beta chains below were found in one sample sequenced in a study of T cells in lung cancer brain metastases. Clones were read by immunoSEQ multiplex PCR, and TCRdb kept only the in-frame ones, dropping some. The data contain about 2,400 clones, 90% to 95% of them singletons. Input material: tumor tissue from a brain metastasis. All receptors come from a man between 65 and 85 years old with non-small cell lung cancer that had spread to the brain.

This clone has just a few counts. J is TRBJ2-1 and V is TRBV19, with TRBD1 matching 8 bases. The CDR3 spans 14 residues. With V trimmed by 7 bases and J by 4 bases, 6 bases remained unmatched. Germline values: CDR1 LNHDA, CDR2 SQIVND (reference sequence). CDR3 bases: TGTGCCAGTAAGATAACAGGGGGGTACAATGAGCAGTTCTTC. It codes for CASKITGGYNEQFF. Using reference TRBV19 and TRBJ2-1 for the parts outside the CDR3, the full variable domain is DGGITQSPKYLFRKEGQNVTLSCEQNLNHDAMYWYRQDPGQGLRLIYYSQIVNDFQKGDIAEGYSVSREKKESFPLTVTSAQKNPTAFYLCASKITGGYNEQFFGPGTRLTVL.

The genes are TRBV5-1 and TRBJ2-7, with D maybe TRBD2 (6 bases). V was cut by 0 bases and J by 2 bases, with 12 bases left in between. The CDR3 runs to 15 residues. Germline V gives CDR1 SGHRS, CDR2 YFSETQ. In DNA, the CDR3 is TGCGCCAGCAGCTTGGCCGGCGGGGAAGCCTACGAGCAGTACTTC. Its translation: CASSLAGGEAYEQYF.

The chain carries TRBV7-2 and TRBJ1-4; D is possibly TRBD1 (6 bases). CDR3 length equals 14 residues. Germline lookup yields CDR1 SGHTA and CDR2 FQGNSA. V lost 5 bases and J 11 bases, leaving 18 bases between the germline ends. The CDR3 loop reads CASSASIGGQKLFF. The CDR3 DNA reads TGTGCCAGCAGCGCCTCGATAGGGGGGCAGAAACTGTTTTTT.

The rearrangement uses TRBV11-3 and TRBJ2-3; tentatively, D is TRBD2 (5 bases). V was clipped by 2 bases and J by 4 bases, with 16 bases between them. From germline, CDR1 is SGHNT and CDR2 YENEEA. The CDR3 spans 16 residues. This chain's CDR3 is CASSLYFAGVADTQYF. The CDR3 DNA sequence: TGTGCCAGCAGCTTATACTTTGCCGGGGTCGCAGATACGCAGTATTTT.

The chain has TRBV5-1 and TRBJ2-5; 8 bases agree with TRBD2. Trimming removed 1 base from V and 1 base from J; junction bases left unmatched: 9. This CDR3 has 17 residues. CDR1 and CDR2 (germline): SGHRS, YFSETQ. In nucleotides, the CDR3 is TGCGCCAGCAGCTTGTCATTGGCGGGAGGCCCCCAAGAGACCCAGTACTTC. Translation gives CASSLSLAGGPQETQYF.

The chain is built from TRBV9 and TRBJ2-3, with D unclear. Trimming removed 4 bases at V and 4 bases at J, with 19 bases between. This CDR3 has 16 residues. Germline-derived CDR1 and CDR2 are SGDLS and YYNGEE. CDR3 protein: CASSPLPVPSADTQYF. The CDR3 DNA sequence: TGTGCCAGCAGCCCACTCCCGGTCCCTTCCGCAGATACGCAGTATTTT.

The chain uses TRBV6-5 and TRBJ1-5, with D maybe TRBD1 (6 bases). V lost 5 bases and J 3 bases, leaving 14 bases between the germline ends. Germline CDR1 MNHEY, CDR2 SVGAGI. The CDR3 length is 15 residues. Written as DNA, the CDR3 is TGTGCCAGCAGTCGGATAGGGGGTGACAATCAGCCCCAGCATTTT. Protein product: CASSRIGGDNQPQHF.

The CDR3 loop reads CASLEGSTGELFF. The CDR3 DNA reads TGTGCCAGCCTGGAGGGGAGCACCGGGGAGCTGTTTTTT. This chain links TRBV7-2 with TRBJ2-2; a weak D match, TRBD2 (6 bases). Germline CDR1 is SGHTA and CDR2 is FQGNSA. The CDR3 is 13 amino acids. V dropped 8 bases and J dropped 4 bases, with 11 bases sitting between them.